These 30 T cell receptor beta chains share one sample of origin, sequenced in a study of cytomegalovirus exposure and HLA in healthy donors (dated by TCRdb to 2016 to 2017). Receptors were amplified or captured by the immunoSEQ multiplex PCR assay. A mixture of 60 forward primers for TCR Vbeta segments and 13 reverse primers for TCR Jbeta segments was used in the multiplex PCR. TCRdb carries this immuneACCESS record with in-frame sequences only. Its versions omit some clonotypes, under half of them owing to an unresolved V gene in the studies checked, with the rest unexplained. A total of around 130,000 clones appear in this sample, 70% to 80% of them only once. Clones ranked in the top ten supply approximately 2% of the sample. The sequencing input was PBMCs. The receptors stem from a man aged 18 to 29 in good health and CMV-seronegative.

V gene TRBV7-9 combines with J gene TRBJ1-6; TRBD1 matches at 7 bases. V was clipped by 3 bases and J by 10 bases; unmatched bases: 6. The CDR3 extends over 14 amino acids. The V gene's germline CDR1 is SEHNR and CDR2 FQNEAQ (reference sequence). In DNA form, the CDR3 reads TGTGCCAGCAGCTTTGCAGGGGGTAGCTCACCCCTCCACTTT. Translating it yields CASSFAGGSSPLHF. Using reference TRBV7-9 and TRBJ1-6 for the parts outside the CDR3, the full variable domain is DTGVSQNPRHKITKRGQNVTFRCDPISEHNRLYWYRQTLGQGPEFLTYFQNEAQLEKSRLLSDRFSAERPKGSFSTLEIQRTEQGDSAMYLCASSFAGGSSPLHFGNGTRLTVT.

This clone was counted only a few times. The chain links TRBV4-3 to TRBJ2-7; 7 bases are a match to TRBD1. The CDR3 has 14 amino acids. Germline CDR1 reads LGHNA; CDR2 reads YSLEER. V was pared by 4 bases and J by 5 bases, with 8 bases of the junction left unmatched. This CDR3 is CASSLQTGYHEQYF. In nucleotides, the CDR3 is TGCGCCAGCAGCCTACAGACAGGGTACCACGAGCAGTACTTC.

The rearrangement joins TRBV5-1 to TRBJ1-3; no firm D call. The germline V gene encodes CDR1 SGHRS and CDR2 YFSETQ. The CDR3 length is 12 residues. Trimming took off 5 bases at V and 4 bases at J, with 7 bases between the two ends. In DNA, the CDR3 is TGCGCCAGCAGTACAGAAGGAAACACCATATATTTT. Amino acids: CASSTEGNTIYF.

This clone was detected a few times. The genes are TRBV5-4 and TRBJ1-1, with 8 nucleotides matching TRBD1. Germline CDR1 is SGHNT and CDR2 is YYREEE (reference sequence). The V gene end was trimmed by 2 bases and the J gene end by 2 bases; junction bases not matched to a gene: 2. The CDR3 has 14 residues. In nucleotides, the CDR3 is TGTGCCAGCAGCTTAGACAGGGGAAACACTGAAGCTTTCTTT. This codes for CASSLDRGNTEAFF.

CDR3 in amino acids: CASSAVAGARDTQYF. In DNA, the CDR3 is TGTGCCAGCAGTGCCGTAGCGGGAGCGAGGGATACGCAGTATTTT. The V gene is TRBV27, the J gene TRBJ2-3; TRBD2 aligns across 9 bases. Germline V gene sequence: CDR1 MNHEY, CDR2 SMNVEV (reference sequence). Trimming cost V 5 bases and J 6 bases; bases outside gene matches: 9. The CDR3 sequence is 15 residues long.

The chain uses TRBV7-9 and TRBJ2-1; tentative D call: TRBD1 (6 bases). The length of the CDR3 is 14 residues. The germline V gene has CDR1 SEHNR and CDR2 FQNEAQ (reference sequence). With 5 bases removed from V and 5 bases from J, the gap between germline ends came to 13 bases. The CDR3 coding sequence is TGTGCCAGCAGCGGCCCCGGACAGAACAATGAGCAGTTCTTC. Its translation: CASSGPGQNNEQFF.

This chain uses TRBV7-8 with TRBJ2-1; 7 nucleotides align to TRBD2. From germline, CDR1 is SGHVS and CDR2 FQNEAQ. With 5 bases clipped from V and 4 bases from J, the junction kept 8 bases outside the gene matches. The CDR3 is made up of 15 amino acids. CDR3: CASSRNGGGYNEQFF. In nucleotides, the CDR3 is TGTGCCAGCAGCAGGAACGGCGGGGGATACAATGAGCAGTTCTTC.

This CDR3 reads CASSLRLSGQPQHF. Written as DNA, the CDR3 is TGTGCCAGCAGCTTACGACTGAGCGGGCAGCCCCAGCATTTT. V gene TRBV7-8 combines with J gene TRBJ1-5; D gene ambiguous. With 2 bases removed from V and 7 bases from J, the gap between germline ends came to 12 bases. From germline, CDR1 is SGHVS and CDR2 FQNEAQ. The CDR3 has 14 residues. The full variable domain, its missing parts supplied by reference TRBV7-8 and TRBJ1-5, is GAGVSQSPRYKVAKRGQDVALRCDPISGHVSLFWYQQALGQGPEFLTYFQNEAQLDKSGLPSDRFFAERPEGSVSTLKIQRTQQEDSAVYLCASSLRLSGQPQHFGDGTRLSIL.

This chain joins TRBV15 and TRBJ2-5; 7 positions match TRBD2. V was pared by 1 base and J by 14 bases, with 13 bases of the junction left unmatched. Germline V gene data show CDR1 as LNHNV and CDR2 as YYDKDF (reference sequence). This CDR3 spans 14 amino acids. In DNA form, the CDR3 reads TGTGCCACCAGCAGAGGAGGGAGGGCTTGCCCTGAATACTTC. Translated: CATSRGGRACPEYF.

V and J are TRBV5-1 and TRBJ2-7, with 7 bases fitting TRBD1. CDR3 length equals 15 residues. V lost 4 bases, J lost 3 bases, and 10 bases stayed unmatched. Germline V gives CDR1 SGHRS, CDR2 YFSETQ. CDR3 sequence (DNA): TGCGCCAGCAGCCCGACAGGGTACATTCGCTACGAGCAGTACTTC. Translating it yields CASSPTGYIRYEQYF.

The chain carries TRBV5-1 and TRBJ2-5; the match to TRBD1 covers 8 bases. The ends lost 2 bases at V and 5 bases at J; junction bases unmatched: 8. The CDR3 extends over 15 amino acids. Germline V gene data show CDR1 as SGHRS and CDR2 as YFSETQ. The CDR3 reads CASSLPGGARETQYF. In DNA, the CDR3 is TGCGCCAGCAGCTTACCAGGGGGCGCGAGGGAGACCCAGTACTTC.

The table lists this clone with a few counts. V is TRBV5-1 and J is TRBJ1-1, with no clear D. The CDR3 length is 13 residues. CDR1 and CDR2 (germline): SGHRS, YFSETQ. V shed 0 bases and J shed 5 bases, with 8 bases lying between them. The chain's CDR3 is CASSLATATEAFF. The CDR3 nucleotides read TGCGCCAGCAGCTTGGCCACAGCAACTGAAGCTTTCTTT.

CDR3 loop: CASSQATGGRNPATVEKLFF. The CDR3 bases are TGCGCCAGCAGCCAAGCGACAGGGGGTAGAAACCCTGCAACTGTTGAAAAACTGTTTTTT. This chain connects TRBV4-3 to TRBJ1-4; 9 bases map to TRBD1. J was trimmed by 7 bases and V by 1 base; bases with no gene match: 19. Per the germline V gene, CDR1 is LGHNA and CDR2 is YSLEER. The CDR3 extends over 20 amino acids.

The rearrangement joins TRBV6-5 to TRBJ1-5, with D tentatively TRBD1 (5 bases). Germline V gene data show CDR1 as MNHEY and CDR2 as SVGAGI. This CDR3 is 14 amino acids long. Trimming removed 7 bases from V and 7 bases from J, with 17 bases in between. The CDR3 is CASKVGGDGQPQHF. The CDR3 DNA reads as TGTGCCAGCAAAGTGGGGGGAGATGGGCAGCCCCAGCATTTT.

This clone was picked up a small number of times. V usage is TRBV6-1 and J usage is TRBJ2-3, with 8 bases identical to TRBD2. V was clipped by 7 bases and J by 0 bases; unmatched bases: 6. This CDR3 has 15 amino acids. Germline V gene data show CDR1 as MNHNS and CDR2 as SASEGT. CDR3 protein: CASMFSGSSTDTQYF. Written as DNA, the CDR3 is TGTGCCAGCATGTTCAGCGGGAGTAGCACAGATACGCAGTATTTT.

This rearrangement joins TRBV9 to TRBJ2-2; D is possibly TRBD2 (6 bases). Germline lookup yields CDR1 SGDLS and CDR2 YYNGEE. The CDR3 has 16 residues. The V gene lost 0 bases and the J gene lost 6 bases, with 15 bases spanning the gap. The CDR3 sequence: CASSVARGERAGELFF. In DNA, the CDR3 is TGTGCCAGCAGCGTAGCTCGGGGCGAGCGGGCCGGGGAGCTGTTTTTT. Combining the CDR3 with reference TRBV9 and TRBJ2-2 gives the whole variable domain DSGVTQTPKHLITATGQRVTLRCSPRSGDLSVYWYQQSLDQGLQFLIQYYNGEERAKGNILERFSAQQFPDLHSELNLSSLELGDSALYFCASSVARGERAGELFFGEGSRLTVL.

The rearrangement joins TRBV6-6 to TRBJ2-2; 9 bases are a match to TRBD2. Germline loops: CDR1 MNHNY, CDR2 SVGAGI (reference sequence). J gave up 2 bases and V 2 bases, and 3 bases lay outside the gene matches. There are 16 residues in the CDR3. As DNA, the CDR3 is TGTGCCAGCAGTTACGCGACTAGCGGTAACACCGGGGAGCTGTTTTTT. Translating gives CASSYATSGNTGELFF.

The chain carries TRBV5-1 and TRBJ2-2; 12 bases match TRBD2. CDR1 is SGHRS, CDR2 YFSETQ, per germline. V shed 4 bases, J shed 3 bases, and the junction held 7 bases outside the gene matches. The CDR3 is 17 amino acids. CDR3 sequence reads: CASSPRTSGTYTGELFF. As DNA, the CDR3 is TGCGCCAGCAGCCCTCGGACTAGCGGGACCTACACCGGGGAGCTGTTTTTT.

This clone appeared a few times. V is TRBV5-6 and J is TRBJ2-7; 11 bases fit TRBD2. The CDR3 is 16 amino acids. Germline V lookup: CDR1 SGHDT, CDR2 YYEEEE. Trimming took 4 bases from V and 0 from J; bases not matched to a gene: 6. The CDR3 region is CASSGRLAGFSYEQYF. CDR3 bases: TGTGCCAGCAGCGGGCGACTAGCGGGGTTCTCCTACGAGCAGTACTTC. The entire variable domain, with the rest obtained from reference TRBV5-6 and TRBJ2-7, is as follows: DAGVTQSPTHLIKTRGQQVTLRCSPKSGHDTVSWYQQALGQGPQFIFQYYEEEERQRGNFPDRFSGHQFPNYSSELNVNALLLGDSALYLCASSGRLAGFSYEQYFGPGTRLTVT.

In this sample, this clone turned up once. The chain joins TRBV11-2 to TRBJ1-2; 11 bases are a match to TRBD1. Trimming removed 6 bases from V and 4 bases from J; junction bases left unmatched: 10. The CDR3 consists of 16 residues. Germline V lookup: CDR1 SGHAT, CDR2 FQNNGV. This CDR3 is CASSQGTGGSPYGYTF. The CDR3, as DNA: TGTGCCAGCAGTCAAGGGACAGGGGGTTCCCCCTATGGCTACACCTTC. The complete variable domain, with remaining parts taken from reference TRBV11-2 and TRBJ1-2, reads EAGVAQSPRYKIIEKRQSVAFWCNPISGHATLYWYQQILGQGPKLLIQFQNNGVVDDSQLPKDRFSAERLKGVDSTLKIQPAKLEDSAVYLCASSQGTGGSPYGYTFGSGTRLTVV.

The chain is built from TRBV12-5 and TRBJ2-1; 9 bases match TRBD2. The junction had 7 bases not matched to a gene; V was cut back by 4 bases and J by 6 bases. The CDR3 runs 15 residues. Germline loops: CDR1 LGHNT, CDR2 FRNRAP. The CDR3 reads CASGSSGTSSNEQFF. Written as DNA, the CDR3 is TGTGCTAGTGGTTCCTCCGGGACTAGCTCCAATGAGCAGTTCTTC.

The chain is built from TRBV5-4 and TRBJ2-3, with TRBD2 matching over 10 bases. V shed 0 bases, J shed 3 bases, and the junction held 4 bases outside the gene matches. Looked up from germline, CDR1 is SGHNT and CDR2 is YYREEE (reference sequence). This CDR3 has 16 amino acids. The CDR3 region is CASSLAGLAATDTQYF. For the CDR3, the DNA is TGTGCCAGCAGCTTGGCCGGACTAGCGGCTACAGATACGCAGTATTTT.

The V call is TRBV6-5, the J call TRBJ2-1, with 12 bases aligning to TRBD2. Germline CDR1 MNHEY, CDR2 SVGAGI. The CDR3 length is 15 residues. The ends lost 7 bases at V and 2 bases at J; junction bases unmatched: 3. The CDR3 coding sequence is TGTGCCAGCACCTGGACTAGCGGGGCCTACAATGAGCAGTTCTTC. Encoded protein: CASTWTSGAYNEQFF.

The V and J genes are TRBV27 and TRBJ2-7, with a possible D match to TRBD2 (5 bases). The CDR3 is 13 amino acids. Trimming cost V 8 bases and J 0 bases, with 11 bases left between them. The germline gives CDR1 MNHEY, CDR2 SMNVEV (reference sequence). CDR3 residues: CASWSGSSYEQYF. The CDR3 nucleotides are TGTGCCAGCTGGAGCGGCAGCTCCTACGAGCAGTACTTC.

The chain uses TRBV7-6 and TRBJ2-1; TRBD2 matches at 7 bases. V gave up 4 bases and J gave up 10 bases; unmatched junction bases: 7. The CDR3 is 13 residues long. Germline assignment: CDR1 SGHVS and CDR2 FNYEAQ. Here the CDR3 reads CASSWGRAGEQFF. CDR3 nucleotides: TGTGCCAGCAGCTGGGGGAGGGCCGGGGAGCAGTTCTTC.

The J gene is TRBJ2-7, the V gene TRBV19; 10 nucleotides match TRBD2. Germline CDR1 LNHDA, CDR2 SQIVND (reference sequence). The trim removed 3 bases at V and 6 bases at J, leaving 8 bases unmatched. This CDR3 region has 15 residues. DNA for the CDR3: TGTGCCAGTAGTATTACTAGCGGGGACTTGTCCGAGCAGTACTTC. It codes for CASSITSGDLSEQYF.

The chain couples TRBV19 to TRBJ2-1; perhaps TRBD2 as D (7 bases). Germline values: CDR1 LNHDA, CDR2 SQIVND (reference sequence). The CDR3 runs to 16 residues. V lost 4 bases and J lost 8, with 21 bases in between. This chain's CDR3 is CASSNRVRGREHEQFF. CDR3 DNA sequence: TGTGCCAGTAGTAACAGGGTTCGAGGGCGGGAGCATGAGCAGTTCTTC.

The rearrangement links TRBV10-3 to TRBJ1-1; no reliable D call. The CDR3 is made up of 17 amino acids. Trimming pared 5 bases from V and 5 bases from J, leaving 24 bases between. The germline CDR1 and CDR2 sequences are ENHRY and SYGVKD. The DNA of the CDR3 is TGTGCCATCAGTCCCAGCTCTCCGAGGCCGGTGGTTACTGAAGCTTTCTTT. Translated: CAISPSSPRPVVTEAFF.

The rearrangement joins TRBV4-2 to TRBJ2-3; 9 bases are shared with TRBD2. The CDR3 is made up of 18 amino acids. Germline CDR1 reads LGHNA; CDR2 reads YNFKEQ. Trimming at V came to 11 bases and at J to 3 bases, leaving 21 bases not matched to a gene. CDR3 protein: CAGSIWGELAGNTDTQYF. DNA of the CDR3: TGTGCCGGCTCCATTTGGGGGGAGCTAGCGGGGAATACAGATACGCAGTATTTT.

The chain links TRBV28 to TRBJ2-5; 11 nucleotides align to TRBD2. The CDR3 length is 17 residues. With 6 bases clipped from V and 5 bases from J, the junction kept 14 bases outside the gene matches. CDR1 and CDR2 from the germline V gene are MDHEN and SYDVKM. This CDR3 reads CASSKSSGRSLRETQYF. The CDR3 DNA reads TGTGCCAGCAGCAAATCTAGCGGGAGGTCTCTGAGGGAGACCCAGTACTTC.